The clone carrying this T cell receptor beta chain was seen ten or more times. What it binds is not known. To make TCR beta libraries, researchers used iRepertoire HTBI primers and Arm-PCR of CDR3 regions. TCRdb recomputed calls from the multiplex PCR reads with MiXCR, one row per CDR3 protein. The profile covers approximately 270,000 distinct CDR3 sequences, with around 19% appearing a single time and around 13% taken by the ten largest. Sample time point: newly diagnosed GD, antithyroid drugs for less than 3 months. After RNA was extracted from PBMCs, the TCR library was made from it. The germline V gene has CDR1 MNHNS and CDR2 SASEGT. Deletions cut 6 bases from V and 6 bases from J, with 14 bases between. CDR3 length: 13 residues. This specimen belongs to a study of regulatory T cells in long-lasting Graves disease. Study-wide points: Persistent Graves' patients showed less TCR diversity than newly diagnosed patients showed. Persistent disease was characterized by preferential usage of TRBV28, TRBJ1-2 and TRBJ2-5.

This sample also belongs to another study, concerning T cells in Graves' hyperthyroidism and ophthalmopathy.

This rearrangement joins TRBV6-1 to TRBJ1-1; D possibly corresponds to TRBD1 (5 bases). The sequence derives from a woman under 40 with Graves disease. Source: peripheral blood mononuclear cells (PBMCs), taken at new diagnosis, from a patient treated with antithyroid drugs. The CDR3 region is CASRPPGSAEAFF. The CDR3 DNA reads as TGTGCCAGCAGACCCCCAGGGAGTGCTGAAGCTTTCTTT.